The 26 T cell receptor beta chains below were found in one sample sequenced in a study of memory CD4+ T cells and cytomegalovirus serostatus. Profiled with immunoSEQ multiplex PCR; TCRdb holds only in-frame clones, not every one. Of 27,000 or so clones listed, 70% to 80% are singletons. Single viable CD3+CD4+CD8-CD45RO+ cells were sorted as the memory CD4+ T cells. What was sequenced was memory CD4+ T cells from blood. The receptors come from an adult in good health and CMV-seronegative.

The chain joins TRBV7-2 to TRBJ2-1, with TRBD1 as a possible D gene (5 bases). CDR3 length equals 12 residues. V was trimmed by 5 bases and J by 9 bases, leaving 11 bases between them. Germline V gene lookup returns CDR1 SGHTA and CDR2 FQGNSA. CDR3: CASSEGVREQFF. DNA of the CDR3: TGTGCCAGCAGCGAAGGGGTACGTGAGCAGTTCTTC.

The chain carries TRBV19 and TRBJ2-3; a possible D gene is TRBD2 (7 bases). The CDR3 covers 16 residues. The V gene's germline CDR1 is LNHDA and CDR2 SQIVND (reference sequence). Trimming removed 4 bases at V and 5 bases at J, with 19 bases between. The CDR3 protein is CASSTLWGGLGDTQYF. As DNA, the CDR3 is TGTGCCAGTAGTACCCTCTGGGGGGGCCTCGGAGATACGCAGTATTTT.

The chain is built from TRBV7-3 and TRBJ1-1, with 8 bases that match TRBD1. The CDR3 is 15 amino acids. J gave up 1 base and V 5 bases, and 6 bases lay outside the gene matches. The germline V gene has CDR1 SGHTA and CDR2 FQGTGA. CDR3 coding DNA: TGTGCCAGCAGCCCAAAAGGACAGGGGAACACTGAAGCTTTCTTT. It specifies CASSPKGQGNTEAFF.

Only one count was recorded for this clone. The CDR3 DNA reads TGTGCCAGCAGCTTAGACGCAGGTTACTCCTACAATGAGCAGTTCTTC. Translation gives CASSLDAGYSYNEQFF. The chain has TRBV11-3 and TRBJ2-1; D uncertain. The CDR3 sequence is 16 residues long. Germline V gene data show CDR1 as SGHNT and CDR2 as YENEEA. Deletions cut 0 bases from V and 0 bases from J, with 9 bases between.

The V and J genes are TRBV6-5 and TRBJ1-1; D is uncertain. The V end lost 2 bases, the J end lost 3 bases, and 1 base lay between the germline ends. Germline assignment: CDR1 MNHEY and CDR2 SVGAGI. This CDR3 is built from 11 residues. CDR3 in DNA: TGTGCCAGCAGTTACGACACTGAAGCTTTCTTT. Residues: CASSYDTEAFF.

The chain carries TRBV9 and TRBJ2-2; TRBD1 agrees at 8 bases. The CDR3 length is 17 residues. Germline V lookup: CDR1 SGDLS, CDR2 YYNGEE. Trimming took 0 bases from V and 6 from J; bases not matched to a gene: 10. The CDR3, as DNA: TGTGCCAGCAGCGTAGTGGTTTCGGGACAGGACGCCGGGGAGCTGTTTTTT. Encoded protein: CASSVVVSGQDAGELFF.

This clone was counted a few times. The rearrangement uses TRBV4-1 and TRBJ1-2, with a weak D call TRBD1 (6 bases). Germline-derived CDR1 and CDR2 are MGHRA and YSYEKL. V shed 1 base and J shed 4 bases, with 13 bases lying between them. The CDR3 contains 15 residues. CDR3 nucleotide sequence: TGCGCCAGCAGCCAAGGGACCACAGGGTTCTATGGCTACACCTTC. This gives the protein CASSQGTTGFYGYTF.

The chain joins TRBV27 to TRBJ2-7; D ambiguous. This CDR3 has 15 residues. The V end was cut by 2 bases, the J end by 0 bases, with 11 bases between. Germline CDR1 MNHEY, CDR2 SMNVEV (reference sequence). In DNA, the CDR3 is TGTGCCAGCAGTTTAGGCTCGACTCTCTCCTACGAGCAGTACTTC. Its protein is CASSLGSTLSYEQYF.

V gene TRBV7-3 combines with J gene TRBJ2-2; TRBD1 might be the D (6 bases). This CDR3 has 14 amino acids. Germline CDR1 and CDR2: SGHTA and FQGTGA. Trimming stripped 1 base from V and 6 bases from J, with 9 bases between. The CDR3 DNA reads as TGTGCCAGCAGCTTAAACAGGGCATCCGGGGAGCTGTTTTTT. Translating gives CASSLNRASGELFF.

This CDR3 is CASSQIGNQPQHF. DNA for the CDR3: TGTGCCAGCAGCCAGATTGGCAATCAGCCCCAGCATTTT. This rearrangement joins TRBV7-8 to TRBJ1-5; D remains ambiguous. The germline V gene encodes CDR1 SGHVS and CDR2 FQNEAQ. The CDR3 loop spans 13 amino acids. V was clipped by 5 bases and J by 2 bases, with 7 bases between them.

This sequence joins TRBV7-2 and TRBJ2-2, with TRBD2 identical over 14 bases. This CDR3 is built from 16 residues. Trimming cost V 4 bases and J 4 bases; bases outside gene matches: 2. Per the germline V gene, CDR1 is SGHTA and CDR2 is FQGNSA. CDR3 region: CASSWTSGGTTGELFF. In DNA, the CDR3 is TGTGCCAGCAGCTGGACTAGCGGGGGGACCACCGGGGAGCTGTTTTTT.

The rearrangement uses TRBV5-1 and TRBJ2-1; TRBD1 might be the D (5 bases). The length of the CDR3 is 15 residues. The germline V gene encodes CDR1 SGHRS and CDR2 YFSETQ. Trimming removed 0 bases at V and 0 bases at J, with 7 bases between. The CDR3 protein is CASSLGQSSYNEQFF. The CDR3 DNA follows: TGCGCCAGCAGCTTGGGACAGTCCTCCTACAATGAGCAGTTCTTC.

This rearrangement joins TRBV5-1 to TRBJ2-3; TRBD2 might be the D (5 bases). Deletions cut 4 bases from V and 3 bases from J, with 6 bases between. The germline gives CDR1 SGHRS, CDR2 YFSETQ. CDR3 length: 12 residues. The CDR3 DNA reads as TGCGCCAGCAGCCAGCGGACAGATACGCAGTATTTT. Its translation: CASSQRTDTQYF. The variable domain in full, completed from reference TRBV5-1 and TRBJ2-3, reads KAGVTQTPRYLIKTRGQQVTLSCSPISGHRSVSWYQQTPGQGLQFLFEYFSETQRNKGNFPGRFSGRQFSNSRSEMNVSTLELGDSALYLCASSQRTDTQYFGPGTRLTVL.

The chain carries TRBV28 and TRBJ1-3, with D tentatively TRBD1 (6 bases). V was shortened by 5 bases and J by 0 bases, with 8 bases between the two germline ends. The CDR3 extends over 14 amino acids. Per germline, CDR1 MDHEN and CDR2 SYDVKM. The CDR3 sequence: CASSTGSSGNTIYF. CDR3 in DNA: TGTGCCAGCAGTACAGGGAGCTCTGGAAACACCATATATTTT.

This clone came up once. This chain links TRBV11-2 with TRBJ2-7; maybe TRBD1 (6 bases). Trimming cost V 7 bases and J 2 bases, with 15 bases left between them. Germline assignment: CDR1 SGHAT and CDR2 FQNNGV. The length of the CDR3 is 14 residues. The CDR3 DNA reads TGTGCCAGCACCCTACAGGGCATTGCCTACGAGCAGTACTTC. Translation gives CASTLQGIAYEQYF.

The chain has TRBV27 and TRBJ1-2, with 9 bases aligning to TRBD1. This CDR3 is 15 amino acids long. CDR1 MNHEY and CDR2 SMNVEV come from the germline V gene (reference sequence). V was clipped by 0 bases and J by 4 bases; unmatched bases: 3. CDR3 nucleotide sequence: TGTGCCAGCAGTTTATCGCGACAGGGGGGCTATGGCTACACCTTC. It is translated as CASSLSRQGGYGYTF.

This clone came up a few times. The rearrangement links TRBV4-2 to TRBJ2-7; TRBD2 matches at 7 bases. The length of the CDR3 is 18 residues. V dropped 0 bases and J dropped 0; count of bases not matched to a gene: 11. Per germline, CDR1 LGHNA and CDR2 YNFKEQ. The CDR3 loop is CASSQDRDPGTISYEQYF. CDR3 nucleotide sequence: TGTGCCAGCAGCCAAGATCGGGACCCCGGGACTATCTCCTACGAGCAGTACTTC.

The rearrangement uses TRBV19 and TRBJ2-2; tentative D call: TRBD1 (6 bases). The ends were cut back, 4 bases at V and 5 bases at J, with 11 bases in the middle. Germline CDR1 reads LNHDA; CDR2 reads SQIVND (reference sequence). The CDR3 length is 14 residues. The CDR3 nucleotides read TGTGCCAGTAGTACCCGGACAGTTACCGGGGAGCTGTTTTTT. Protein product: CASSTRTVTGELFF.

In DNA, the CDR3 is TGTGCCAGCAGGGAACGGGACAGGGAGCTATATGGCTACACCTTC. It is translated as CASRERDRELYGYTF. The rearrangement joins TRBV27 to TRBJ1-2; TRBD1 matches 9 bases. Germline V CDR1 and CDR2: MNHEY, SMNVEV (reference sequence). The CDR3 is 15 amino acids. V gave up 6 bases and J gave up 5 bases; unmatched junction bases: 10.

The chain recombines TRBV21-1 with TRBJ1-2; TRBD1, the table's D call, was not compared with the DNA. TRBV21-1 constitutes a pseudogene. This CDR3 comprises 15 residues. Written as DNA, the CDR3 is TGTGCCAGCAGCAATCCGGACAGGGAAACCTATGGCTACACCTTC. It yields the protein CASSNPDRETYGYTF.

The chain links TRBV7-9 to TRBJ1-4; D possibly corresponds to TRBD1 (5 bases). The CDR3 contains 13 residues. Germline V gene sequence: CDR1 SEHNR, CDR2 FQNEAQ (reference sequence). Trimming left V 5 bases short and J 8 bases short, with 12 bases between. The CDR3 nucleotides are TGTGCCAGCAGCCCTGGGACGATCGAAAAACTGTTTTTT. Translating gives CASSPGTIEKLFF.

V is TRBV7-9 and J is TRBJ1-5; no reliable D call. V was clipped by 5 bases and J by 3 bases, with 8 bases between them. The germline CDR1 and CDR2 sequences are SEHNR and FQNEAQ (reference sequence). The CDR3 spans 13 residues. Here the CDR3 DNA reads TGTGCCAGCAGCCACGAGGCCAATCAGCCCCAGCATTTT. It translates to CASSHEANQPQHF.

The chain is built from TRBV11-2 and TRBJ1-2; D is possibly TRBD1 (6 bases). The CDR3 is 11 residues long. Trimming took off 5 bases at V and 8 bases at J, with 9 bases between the two ends. Germline CDR1 is SGHAT and CDR2 is FQNNGV. CDR3 DNA: TGTGCCAGCAGCCTAGGGGGAGGCTACACCTTC. This encodes CASSLGGGYTF. The full variable domain, its missing parts supplied by reference TRBV11-2 and TRBJ1-2, is EAGVAQSPRYKIIEKRQSVAFWCNPISGHATLYWYQQILGQGPKLLIQFQNNGVVDDSQLPKDRFSAERLKGVDSTLKIQPAKLEDSAVYLCASSLGGGYTFGSGTRLTVV.

The chain is built from TRBV5-4 and TRBJ1-3, with D unresolved. CDR1 is SGHNT and CDR2 is YYREEE in the germline V gene (reference sequence). The CDR3 sequence is 14 residues long. With 2 bases removed from V and 4 bases from J, the gap between germline ends came to 10 bases. The CDR3 protein is CASSFLDQGNTIYF. CDR3 bases: TGTGCCAGCAGCTTCCTAGACCAAGGAAACACCATATATTTT.

V is TRBV5-6 and J is TRBJ1-2; D might be TRBD1 (6 bases). This CDR3 has 19 amino acids. Germline CDR1 reads SGHDT; CDR2 reads YYEEEE. Between the trimmed V and J ends, which lost 7 bases and 2 bases, there was a span of 30 bases. CDR3 in amino acids: CASSNQGIRQAGRNYGYTF. The CDR3, as DNA: TGTGCCAGCTCAAACCAGGGCATCCGACAGGCTGGACGAAACTATGGCTACACCTTC.

This clone was seen a handful of times. The chain links TRBV5-5 to TRBJ2-1; 8 bases align to TRBD2. The CDR3 totals 16 residues. Germline CDR1 SGHKS, CDR2 YYEKEE (reference sequence). The trim removed 0 bases at V and 4 bases at J, leaving 6 bases unmatched. CDR3 in amino acids: CASSLERGNVYNEQFF. CDR3 nucleotides: TGTGCCAGCAGCTTGGAGCGGGGGAATGTTTACAATGAGCAGTTCTTC.